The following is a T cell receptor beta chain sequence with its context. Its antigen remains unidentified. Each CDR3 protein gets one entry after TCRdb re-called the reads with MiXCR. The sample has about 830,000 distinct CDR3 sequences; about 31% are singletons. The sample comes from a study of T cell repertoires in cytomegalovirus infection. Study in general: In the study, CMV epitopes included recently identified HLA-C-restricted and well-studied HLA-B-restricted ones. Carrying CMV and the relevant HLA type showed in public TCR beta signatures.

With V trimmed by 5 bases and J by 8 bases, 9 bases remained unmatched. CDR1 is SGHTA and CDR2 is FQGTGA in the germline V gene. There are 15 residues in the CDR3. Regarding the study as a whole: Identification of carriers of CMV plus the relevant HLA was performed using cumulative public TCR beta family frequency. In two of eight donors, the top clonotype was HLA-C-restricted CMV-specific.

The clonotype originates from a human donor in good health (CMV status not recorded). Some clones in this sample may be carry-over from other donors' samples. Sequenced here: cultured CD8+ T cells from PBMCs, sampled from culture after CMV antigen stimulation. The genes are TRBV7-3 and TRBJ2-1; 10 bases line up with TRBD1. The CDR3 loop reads CASSATGGAGDEQFF. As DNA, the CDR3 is TGTGCCAGCAGCGCGACAGGGGGCGCGGGCGATGAGCAGTTCTTC.